One and the same sample provided the 14 T cell receptor beta chains below, sequenced in a study of blood T cells in healthy people across ages. PCR was performed a second time for roughly 6 to 12 cycles using a sample-barcoded 5' primer and a J-beta primer mix. Each CDR3 protein gets one entry after TCRdb re-called the 5' RACE reads with MiXCR. The sample has fewer than 2 million distinct CDR3 sequences; more than 35% are singletons. Sample: blood. These receptors were taken from a human donor in good health.

Only a few counts were recorded for this clonotype. The genes are TRBV29-1 and TRBJ2-7, with a possible D match to TRBD1 (6 bases). Trimming stripped 7 bases from V and 0 bases from J, with 10 bases between. Germline V lookup: CDR1 SQVTM, CDR2 ANQGSEA. CDR3 length equals 12 residues. The CDR3 DNA reads as TGCAGCGCTCACAGGGACTCCTACGAGCAGTACTTC. Translation gives CSAHRDSYEQYF.

The chain uses TRBV7-2 and TRBJ2-7; D is unresolved. The ends were cut back, 1 base at V and 3 bases at J, with 7 bases in the middle. CDR1 and CDR2 (germline): SGHTA, FQGNSA. The CDR3 is made up of 13 amino acids. CDR3 in amino acids: CASSLVDYYEQYF. CDR3 nucleotide sequence: TGTGCCAGCAGCTTAGTAGATTACTACGAGCAGTACTTC.

This clonotype occurred a few times. The chain carries TRBV7-2 and TRBJ1-5; 7 positions agree with TRBD1. Germline CDR1 SGHTA, CDR2 FQGNSA. Germline trimming cut 5 bases from V and 4 bases from J; bases unmatched to any gene: 14. The CDR3 sequence is 17 residues long. CDR3 residues: CASSPPLRQGVNQPQHF. The CDR3 coding sequence is TGTGCCAGCAGCCCCCCCCTGCGGCAGGGGGTTAATCAGCCCCAGCATTTT.

This clonotype occurred a few times. This chain connects TRBV20-1 to TRBJ2-2, with a weak D call TRBD2 (5 bases). The V end lost 6 bases, the J end lost 0 bases, and 17 bases lay between the germline ends. The CDR3 is made up of 16 amino acids. Germline assignment: CDR1 DFQATT and CDR2 SNEGSKA (reference sequence). The CDR3: CSATRSEVSNTGELFF. The CDR3, as DNA: TGCAGTGCCACTAGGAGTGAAGTATCGAACACCGGGGAGCTGTTTTTT.

The chain has TRBV6-1 and TRBJ2-2; 7 nucleotides agree with TRBD1. This CDR3 is built from 17 residues. Germline CDR1 reads MNHNS; CDR2 reads SASEGT. The CDR3 region is CATSRIPGQKNTGELFF. The CDR3 nucleotides are TGTGCGACCAGCAGGATTCCGGGACAGAAGAACACCGGGGAGCTGTTTTTT.

This clonotype showed up just a few times. V is TRBV24-1 and J is TRBJ2-3; D gene unclear. The CDR3 totals 15 residues. Per germline, CDR1 KGHDR and CDR2 SFDVKD. The germline V and J ends were trimmed by 0 bases and 1 base, with 7 bases remaining between them. CDR3 residues: CATSDLVTGTDTQYF. The CDR3 nucleotides read TGTGCCACCAGTGATTTGGTTACTGGCACAGATACGCAGTATTTT.

This clonotype turned up a few times. The chain links TRBV20-1 to TRBJ2-7, with TRBD1 matching over 11 bases. V trimming: 0 bases; J trimming: 4 bases; junction bases outside the gene matches: 8. Per germline, CDR1 DFQATT and CDR2 SNEGSKA (reference sequence). This CDR3 spans 16 amino acids. DNA of the CDR3: TGCAGTGCTAGAGAGGGACCTGGGACAGGGGGATACGAGCAGTACTTC. Protein product: CSAREGPGTGGYEQYF.

This clonotype was recorded a few times. The chain carries TRBV20-1 and TRBJ2-7; D perhaps matches TRBD2 (5 bases). The germline V and J ends were trimmed by 3 bases and 3 bases, with 21 bases remaining between them. Looked up from germline, CDR1 is DFQATT and CDR2 is SNEGSKA (reference sequence). The CDR3 consists of 16 residues. The CDR3 region has the DNA TGCAGTGCTAGGGCCATCAAAGGGAGTTTGAGCTACGAGCAGTACTTC. Translation gives CSARAIKGSLSYEQYF.

This clonotype was recorded once. The V call is TRBV18, the J call TRBJ1-5, with D possibly TRBD1 on 5 matching bases. V gave up 4 bases and J gave up 6 bases, with 16 bases separating them. The CDR3 runs to 15 residues. CDR1 and CDR2 (germline): KGHSH, LQKENI. The CDR3 loop is CASSHTGTGGQPQHF. The CDR3 DNA reads TGTGCCAGCTCACACACAGGTACCGGGGGTCAGCCCCAGCATTTT.

This chain uses TRBV20-1 with TRBJ2-7, with 9 bases fitting TRBD2. Per the germline V gene, CDR1 is DFQATT and CDR2 is SNEGSKA (reference sequence). V was clipped by 3 bases and J by 2 bases; unmatched bases: 5. The CDR3 length is 14 residues. CDR3 region: CSASLAGAPYEQYF. The DNA for the CDR3 is TGCAGTGCTAGTTTAGCGGGGGCCCCCTACGAGCAGTACTTC.

The rearrangement joins TRBV6-5 to TRBJ2-3; 11 nucleotides line up with TRBD2. This CDR3 is 14 amino acids long. CDR1 and CDR2 (germline): MNHEY, SVGAGI. Losses at the gene ends were 5 bases for V and 5 bases for J; bases not matched to a gene: 3. The CDR3 nucleotides are TGTGCCAGCAGTCAAACTAGCGGGGGAGATACGCAGTATTTT. Protein product: CASSQTSGGDTQYF.

This clonotype was picked up many times. The V call is TRBV7-2, the J call TRBJ2-3, with 9 bases matching TRBD2. CDR1 and CDR2 (germline): SGHTA, FQGNSA. The V gene end was trimmed by 4 bases and the J gene end by 4 bases; junction bases not matched to a gene: 6. The CDR3 has 15 amino acids. CDR3 coding DNA: TGTGCCAGCAGCTCGACTAGCGGCGGGGCAGATACGCAGTATTTT. It specifies CASSSTSGGADTQYF.

The chain is built from TRBV5-1 and TRBJ2-3; a weak D match, TRBD2 (5 bases). CDR1 is SGHRS and CDR2 is YFSETQ in the germline V gene. V lost 3 bases to trimming and J lost 0 bases, with 14 bases between them. CDR3 length equals 16 residues. CDR3 protein: CASSSKYSESTDTQYF. CDR3 DNA sequence: TGCGCCAGCAGCTCGAAGTATAGCGAGAGCACAGATACGCAGTATTTT.

To note about this clonotype: Its ends do not fully match the called genes, so a read error is possible. CDR3 sequence (DNA): TGCAGCGTTGGAACTCAGGATGGCCACACCTTC. Amino acids: CSVGTQDGHTF. J is TRBJ1-2 and V is TRBV29-1; unclear D gene. The CDR3 is 11 amino acids. Germline V gives CDR1 SQVTM, CDR2 ANQGSEA. Supplemented by reference TRBV29-1 and TRBJ1-2, the full variable domain reads SAVISQKPSRDICQRGTSLTIQCQVDSQVTMMFWYRQQPGQSLTLIATANQGSEATYESGFVIDKFPISRPNLTFSTLTVSNMSPEDSSIYLCSVGTQDGHTFGSGTRLTVV.